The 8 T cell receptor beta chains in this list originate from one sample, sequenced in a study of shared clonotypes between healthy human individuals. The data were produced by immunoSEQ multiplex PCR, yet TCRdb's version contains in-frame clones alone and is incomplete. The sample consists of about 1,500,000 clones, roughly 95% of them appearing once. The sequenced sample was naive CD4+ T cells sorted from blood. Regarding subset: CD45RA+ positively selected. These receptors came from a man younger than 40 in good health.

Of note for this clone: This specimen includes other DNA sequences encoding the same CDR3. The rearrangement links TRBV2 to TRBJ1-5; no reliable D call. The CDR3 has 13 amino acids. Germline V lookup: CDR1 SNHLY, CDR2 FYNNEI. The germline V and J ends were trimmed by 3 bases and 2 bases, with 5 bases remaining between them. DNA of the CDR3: TGTGCCAGCAGTGACAGCGGCAATCAGCCCCAGCATTTT. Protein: CASSDSGNQPQHF.

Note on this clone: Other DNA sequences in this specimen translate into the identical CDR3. The CDR3: CASSLAGGNTGELFF. CDR3 DNA sequence: TGCGCCAGCAGCTTGGCGGGTGGGAACACCGGGGAGCTGTTTTTT. The genes are TRBV5-1 and TRBJ2-2, with D hard to call. CDR1 and CDR2 from the germline V gene are SGHRS and YFSETQ. Trimming took 0 bases from V and 1 from J, leaving 7 bases between them. The CDR3 length is 15 residues. Full variable domain (missing parts from reference TRBV5-1 and TRBJ2-2): KAGVTQTPRYLIKTRGQQVTLSCSPISGHRSVSWYQQTPGQGLQFLFEYFSETQRNKGNFPGRFSGRQFSNSRSEMNVSTLELGDSALYLCASSLAGGNTGELFFGEGSRLTVL.

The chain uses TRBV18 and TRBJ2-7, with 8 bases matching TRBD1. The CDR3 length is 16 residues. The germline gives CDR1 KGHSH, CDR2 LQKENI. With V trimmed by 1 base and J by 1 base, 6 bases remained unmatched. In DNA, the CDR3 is TGTGCCAGCTCACCACTGGGACAGGCCTTGTCCTACGAGCAGTACTTC. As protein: CASSPLGQALSYEQYF. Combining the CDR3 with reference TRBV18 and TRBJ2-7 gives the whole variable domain NAGVMQNPRHLVRRRGQEARLRCSPMKGHSHVYWYRQLPEEGLKFMVYLQKENIIDESGMPKERFSAEFPKEGPSILRIQQVVRGDSAAYFCASSPLGQALSYEQYFGPGTRLTVT.

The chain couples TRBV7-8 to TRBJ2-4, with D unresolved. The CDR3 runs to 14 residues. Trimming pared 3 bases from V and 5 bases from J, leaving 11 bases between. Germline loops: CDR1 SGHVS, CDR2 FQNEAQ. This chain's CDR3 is CASSFPPEENIQYF. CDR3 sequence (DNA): TGTGCCAGCAGCTTCCCCCCCGAGGAAAACATTCAGTACTTC.

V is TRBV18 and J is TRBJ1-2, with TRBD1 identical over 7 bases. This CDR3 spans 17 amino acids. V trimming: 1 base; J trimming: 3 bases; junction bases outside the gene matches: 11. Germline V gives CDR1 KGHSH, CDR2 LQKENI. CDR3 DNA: TGTGCCAGCTCACCACTTACCGGGACAGCGGTTTACTATGGCTACACCTTC. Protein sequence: CASSPLTGTAVYYGYTF.

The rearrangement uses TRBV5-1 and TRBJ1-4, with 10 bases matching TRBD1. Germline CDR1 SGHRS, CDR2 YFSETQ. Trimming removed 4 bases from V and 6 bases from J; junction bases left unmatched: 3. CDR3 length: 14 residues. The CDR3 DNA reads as TGCGCCAGCAGCCGAGACAGGGGGCATGAAAAACTGTTTTTT. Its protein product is CASSRDRGHEKLFF.

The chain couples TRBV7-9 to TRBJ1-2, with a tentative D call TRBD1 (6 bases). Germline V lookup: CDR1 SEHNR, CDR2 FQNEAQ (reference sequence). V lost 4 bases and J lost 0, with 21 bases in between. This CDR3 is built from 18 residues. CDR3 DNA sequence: TGTGCCAGCAGCTCGGGAGGGGGTGGGCCTCCCACTAACTATGGCTACACCTTC. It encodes CASSSGGGGPPTNYGYTF. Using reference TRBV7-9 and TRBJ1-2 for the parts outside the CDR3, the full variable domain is DTGVSQNPRHKITKRGQNVTFRCDPISEHNRLYWYRQTLGQGPEFLTYFQNEAQLEKSRLLSDRFSAERPKGSFSTLEIQRTEQGDSAMYLCASSSGGGGPPTNYGYTFGSGTRLTVV.

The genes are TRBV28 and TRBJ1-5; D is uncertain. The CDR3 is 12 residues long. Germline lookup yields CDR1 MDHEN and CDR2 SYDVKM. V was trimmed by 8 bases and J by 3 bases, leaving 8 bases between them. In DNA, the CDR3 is TGTGCCAGCGCTCGGTCCAATCAGCCCCAGCATTTT. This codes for CASARSNQPQHF.